This TCR beta chain appears in the sequencing data of a study of cytomegalovirus exposure and HLA in healthy donors. It was healthy bone marrow donors who served as donors. At sampling all donors were nominally healthy, likely with unrecorded immune exposures. Germline V gene sequence: CDR1 SGHDT, CDR2 YYEEEE. The CDR3 loop spans 15 amino acids. J lost 8 bases, V lost 2 bases, and 7 bases had no gene match. The PCR had 60 Vbeta and 13 Jbeta primers. Data came from immunoSEQ multiplex PCR; TCRdb stores just in-frame clones and leaves some out. The sample holds approximately 180,000 clones, roughly 85% seen once. Findings of the study overall: High sensitivity and specificity were reportedly achieved when the classifier diagnosed cytomegalovirus status.

Notes on this clone: What it binds is not known.

The TCR was taken from a woman in her late teens or twenties in good health and CMV-seronegative. The genes are TRBV5-6 and TRBJ2-1, with 10 bases aligning to TRBD1. The sample was PBMCs. The CDR3 DNA is TGTGCCAGCAGCTTTCTAAAGGGGACAGGGGATGAGCAGTTCTTC. Its translation is CASSFLKGTGDEQFF.